This TCR beta chain stems from a study of TIL therapy for anti-PD-1-resistant metastatic lung cancer. Study at large: Tumors were harvested before any PD-1/PD-L1 blockade. Study-level points and caveats: Infused TIL clonotypes partially replaced the baseline blood repertoire, then decayed over months.

The table lists this clone with a count of one. Its matching antigen is unknown. The libraries were made with immunoSEQ v3. Survey-level samples got approximately 1.8 million read pairs; deep-level samples got roughly 5-6 million. Clones were sequenced by immunoSEQ multiplex PCR, and TCRdb holds only the in-frame ones, with some missing. The table shows about 46,000 clones, with 65% to 90% occurring only once. Germline CDR1 is MRHNA and CDR2 is SNTAGT. Trimming removed 4 bases at V and 0 bases at J, with 5 bases between. This CDR3 spans 13 amino acids. Time point described: pre-treatment sample, taken before nivolumab and TIL therapy. Adults with stage 4 NSCLC were enrolled in a phase I trial.

The J gene is TRBJ2-3, the V gene TRBV6-4; D is undetermined. The clonotype was recovered from a person between 30 and 79 years old with non-small cell lung cancer. The sequencing here drew on blood, taken at baseline. CDR3 sequence reads: CASSVDSTDTQYF. The CDR3 DNA follows: TGTGCCAGCAGTGTCGACAGCACAGATACGCAGTATTTT.